A selection of T cell receptor beta chains follows, all from one sample in a study of shared clonotypes between healthy human individuals. Produced via immunoSEQ multiplex PCR; TCRdb's table is partial and in-frame only. Among around 2.5 million clones listed, 93% were seen once. The specimen sequenced was naive CD4+ T cells from PBMCs. These receptors were obtained from a man younger than 30 in good health. Some clones in this sample may be carry-over from other donors' samples. Both conserved end residues are part of each CDR3. Each record gives: CDR3 DNA, CDR3 protein, clone size, J gene, D gene, V gene. D genes are given only for firm matches. A row's size may be missing; if present it is once, few, many or a size class.

TGTGCCAGCAGCTTAGCGAACCAGGGTGGCTACACCTTC CASSLANQGGYTF NA TRBJ1-2 NA TRBV7-9
TGCGCCAGTGGGCGGGACGGTGCCTACGAGCAGTACTTC CASGRDGAYEQYF NA TRBJ2-7 NA TRBV5-1
TGTGCCAGCAGCTTATTGGGTCGGGTAAGCGCTGAAGCTTTCTTT CASSLLGRVSAEAFF NA TRBJ1-1 NA TRBV7-2
TGCGCCAGCAGCCAAGATCGGACCAGTGGTGGTTCACCCCTCCACTTT CASSQDRTSGGSPLHF NA TRBJ1-6 NA TRBV4-1
TGTGCCAGCAGCCCTTTGTCCGGAGTCGGAAACACCATATATTTT CASSPLSGVGNTIYF NA TRBJ1-3 NA TRBV9
TGTGCCAGCAGTTCCGGGACTAGCGGGAAAAATGAGCAGTTCTTC CASSSGTSGKNEQFF NA TRBJ2-1 TRBD2 TRBV28
TGTGCCAGCAGATTGGCCCTTCCGGTCCAGCCCTACGAGCAGTACTTC CASRLALPVQPYEQYF NA TRBJ2-7 NA TRBV28
TGTGCCAGCAGTTTAGTTGGGATTAGGAATTCACCCCTCCACTTT CASSLVGIRNSPLHF few TRBJ1-6 NA TRBV28
TGTGCCAGCAGCTTAGCGGGAGGGTTAAGTGAGCAGTTCTTC CASSLAGGLSEQFF NA TRBJ2-1 TRBD2 TRBV7-2
TGTGCCAGCAGTTTGACAGGGAACTATGGCTACACCTTC CASSLTGNYGYTF NA TRBJ1-2 TRBD1 TRBV2
TGCGCCAGCAGCCCACTGGGAGGGGAGACCCAGTACTTC CASSPLGGETQYF NA TRBJ2-5 TRBD2 TRBV5-1
TGTGCCAGCAGCCCACGGGCCTCGGGGGACTATGGCTACACCTTC CASSPRASGDYGYTF NA TRBJ1-2 NA TRBV9
TGCAGTGCTAGTAGGGGCGGCTACACCTTC CSASRGGYTF NA TRBJ1-2 NA TRBV20-1
TGTGCCAGCAGCGTAGGGGACAGGGTGTTATTTGAGCAGTTCTTC CASSVGDRVLFEQFF NA TRBJ2-1 TRBD1 TRBV9
TGTGCCAGCAGCCCACTAGCGGGAGGGCCGGGGATTACTATGCAGTACTTC CASSPLAGGPGITMQYF once TRBJ2-7 TRBD2 TRBV5-4
TGTGCCAGTAGTATGATACAGGGCGGTGTTGCTTTCTTT CASSMIQGGVAFF NA TRBJ1-1 NA TRBV19
TGCGCCAGCAGACGGCGGGAGGGCCCCGAAAGGACAGATACGCAGTATTTT CASRRREGPERTDTQYF NA TRBJ2-3 TRBD2 TRBV5-1